The 32 T cell receptor beta chains listed next were all sequenced from one sample in a study of blood T cell repertoires in COVID-19. Sequencing used immunoSEQ multiplex PCR; TCRdb keeps in-frame clones, though not all of them. Among about 45,000 clones, 80% to 90% were seen once, and the ten largest hold 35% to 50%. The sample taken for sequencing was peripheral blood. These receptors originate from a human donor in a cohort sampled during active COVID-19.

The chain carries TRBV27 and TRBJ2-3, with TRBD2 matching over 9 bases. The germline V gene encodes CDR1 MNHEY and CDR2 SMNVEV (reference sequence). This CDR3 is built from 16 residues. With V trimmed by 2 bases and J by 5 bases, 8 bases remained unmatched. CDR3 nucleotides: TGTGCCAGCAGTTTAAGGCTAGCGGGGTGGCTAGATACGCAGTATTTT. It specifies CASSLRLAGWLDTQYF.

The chain combines TRBV7-2 with TRBJ2-5, with D tentatively TRBD2 (5 bases). The germline gives CDR1 SGHTA, CDR2 FQGNSA. This CDR3 comprises 14 residues. V was shortened by 5 bases and J by 0 bases, with 10 bases between the two germline ends. CDR3 loop: CASSLQRNQETQYF. DNA of the CDR3: TGTGCCAGCAGCCTCCAGCGGAACCAAGAGACCCAGTACTTC.

The rearrangement joins TRBV28 to TRBJ1-2; no reliable D call. The CDR3 contains 14 residues. V was clipped by 1 base and J by 3 bases, with 9 bases between them. Germline V lookup: CDR1 MDHEN, CDR2 SYDVKM. CDR3 loop: CASSLLRRDYGYTF. For the CDR3, the DNA is TGTGCCAGCAGTTTATTGCGGCGGGACTATGGCTACACCTTC.

This clone was picked up one time. The rearrangement joins TRBV2 to TRBJ2-3; no reliable D call. V lost 5 bases and J 3 bases, leaving 3 bases between the germline ends. CDR3 length equals 11 residues. Per germline, CDR1 SNHLY and CDR2 FYNNEI. Here the CDR3 DNA reads TGTGCCAGCAGTTCGACAGATACGCAGTATTTT. Encoded protein: CASSSTDTQYF.

V gene TRBV4-3 combines with J gene TRBJ2-1, with a tentative D call TRBD2 (6 bases). In germline, CDR1 is LGHNA, CDR2 YSLEER. The CDR3 has 16 amino acids. The V end lost 2 bases, the J end lost 5 bases, and 16 bases lay between the germline ends. The CDR3 DNA follows: TGCGCCAGCAGCCAAACGGCGGGGAATATCCACAATGAGCAGTTCTTC. Protein: CASSQTAGNIHNEQFF.

This clone was counted between two and nine times. V gene TRBV7-8 combines with J gene TRBJ1-6; 7 bases are shared with TRBD1. J gave up 7 bases and V 4 bases, and 4 bases lay outside the gene matches. Germline lookup yields CDR1 SGHVS and CDR2 FQNEAQ. The CDR3 length is 14 residues. CDR3 sequence reads: CASSSFRGNSPLHF. The CDR3, as DNA: TGTGCCAGCAGCTCATTCAGGGGGAATTCACCCCTCCACTTT. Full variable domain (outside the CDR3, taken from reference TRBV7-8 and TRBJ1-6): GAGVSQSPRYKVAKRGQDVALRCDPISGHVSLFWYQQALGQGPEFLTYFQNEAQLDKSGLPSDRFFAERPEGSVSTLKIQRTQQEDSAVYLCASSSFRGNSPLHFGNGTRLTVT.

CDR3 DNA sequence: TGTGCCAGCAGCACGGGGGACTCGCAGACCCAGTACTTC. Translation: CASSTGDSQTQYF. This chain joins TRBV6-2 or TRBV6-3 and TRBJ2-5; D is perhaps TRBD2 (6 bases). Germline loops: CDR1 MNHEY, CDR2 SVGEGT. The CDR3 has 13 residues. Trimming took off 6 bases at V and 6 bases at J, with 14 bases between the two ends.

This clone occurred a few times. The chain recombines TRBV14 with TRBJ1-6; no clear D. Germline V gene sequence: CDR1 SGHDN, CDR2 FVKESK. The CDR3 covers 14 residues. Trimming shortened V by 1 base and J by 7 bases, and 8 bases separated the two germline ends. The CDR3 loop is CASSQVTVNSPLHF. The DNA for the CDR3 is TGTGCCAGCAGCCAAGTAACGGTCAATTCACCCCTCCACTTT.

The chain has TRBV7-3 and TRBJ2-3; 7 bases align to TRBD2. The J segment lost 3 bases and the V segment lost 5 bases, leaving 14 bases of the junction unmatched. Germline V gives CDR1 SGHTA, CDR2 FQGTGA. This CDR3 has 17 amino acids. The CDR3 nucleotides are TGTGCCAGCAGCACCCTAGCGGCGTCGCGGGGTACAGATACGCAGTATTTT. The encoded protein is CASSTLAASRGTDTQYF.

J is TRBJ2-7 and V is TRBV7-9; D is ambiguous. This CDR3 is built from 14 residues. Per the germline V gene, CDR1 is SEHNR and CDR2 is FQNEAQ (reference sequence). The V end lost 0 bases, the J end lost 4 bases, and 10 bases lay between the germline ends. CDR3 sequence reads: CASSLASRWYEQYF. The CDR3 nucleotides read TGTGCCAGCAGCTTAGCTTCTCGGTGGTACGAGCAGTACTTC.

The chain has TRBV5-1 and TRBJ2-5, with D hard to call. CDR3 size: 13 residues. V lost 6 bases and J 1 base, leaving 10 bases between the germline ends. CDR1 and CDR2 (germline): SGHRS, YFSETQ. The CDR3 loop reads CASNPLAQETQYF. Written as DNA, the CDR3 is TGCGCCAGCAACCCACTCGCCCAAGAGACCCAGTACTTC.

The chain couples TRBV4-2 to TRBJ2-3; the D gene is possibly TRBD2 (6 bases). The germline gives CDR1 LGHNA, CDR2 YNFKEQ. V gave up 0 bases and J gave up 2 bases, with 9 bases separating them. This CDR3 contains 15 residues. The CDR3 protein is CASSQDSGFTDTQYF. The CDR3, as DNA: TGTGCCAGCAGCCAAGATAGCGGTTTCACAGATACGCAGTATTTT.

The V call is TRBV10-1, the J call TRBJ1-4; the D gene is possibly TRBD1 (6 bases). CDR3 length: 17 amino acids. The germline V gene has CDR1 WNHNN and CDR2 SYGVQD (reference sequence). The V and J ends lost 7 bases and 2 bases respectively, with 20 bases between them. CDR3 sequence: CASNRQDQTGTNEKLFF. The CDR3 region has the DNA TGCGCCAGCAACAGACAGGACCAGACGGGGACTAATGAAAAACTGTTTTTT.

The chain employs TRBV19 and TRBJ1-4, with 7 bases identical to TRBD1. Germline V gene data show CDR1 as LNHDA and CDR2 as SQIVND (reference sequence). This CDR3 spans 16 amino acids. The junction had 9 bases not matched to a gene; V was cut back by 4 bases and J by 4 bases. CDR3 in DNA: TGTGCCAGTAGTACACGACAGGGAGGCGATAATGAAAAACTGTTTTTT. Its translation is CASSTRQGGDNEKLFF.

CDR3 DNA: TGTGCCAGCAGCTTAATAGCGACTAGTGCCACAGATACGCAGTATTTT. Encoded protein: CASSLIATSATDTQYF. The gene calls are TRBV7-3 and TRBJ2-3; weak D call: TRBD2 (6 bases). CDR3 length: 16 amino acids. V was shortened by 1 base and J by 2 bases, with 13 bases between the two germline ends. Per germline, CDR1 SGHTA and CDR2 FQGTGA.

This clone was observed a single time. The V and J genes are TRBV5-1 and TRBJ2-5; D remains ambiguous. V was pared by 4 bases and J by 0 bases, with 4 bases between. In germline, CDR1 is SGHRS, CDR2 YFSETQ. The CDR3 is 12 amino acids. For the CDR3, the DNA is TGCGCCAGCAGCCTGTACCAAGAGACCCAGTACTTC. Translation gives CASSLYQETQYF.

This clone was recorded once. The rearrangement joins TRBV12-3 or TRBV12-4 to TRBJ2-4, with 8 bases matching TRBD1. The V and J ends lost 6 bases and 8 bases, in that order; junction bases with no gene match: 3. This CDR3 is built from 12 residues. DNA of the CDR3: TGTGCCAGCAGAACGACAGGGGACATTCAGTACTTC. Translated, it gives CASRTTGDIQYF.

V gene TRBV15 combines with J gene TRBJ2-5, with 8 bases matching TRBD2. V shed 2 bases and J 5 bases; nucleotides not matched to a gene: 16. The CDR3 has 18 amino acids. CDR1 and CDR2 from the germline V gene are LNHNV and YYDKDF (reference sequence). The CDR3 region has the DNA TGTGCCACCAGCAGAAGGACGGGGCGGCGGGGGGCACGGGAGACCCAGTACTTC. This gives the protein CATSRRTGRRGARETQYF.

CDR3 nucleotide sequence: TGTGCCACCAGCAGAGATATCGATACGCAGTATTTT. Translating gives CATSRDIDTQYF. The J gene is TRBJ2-3, the V gene TRBV15, with D hard to call. Germline values: CDR1 LNHNV, CDR2 YYDKDF (reference sequence). This CDR3 region has 12 residues. V lost 0 bases, J lost 6 bases, and 4 bases lay in between.

The rearrangement uses TRBV18 and TRBJ1-6; no clear D. V was cut by 2 bases and J by 9 bases, with 11 bases left in between. The CDR3 covers 14 residues. The germline V gene has CDR1 KGHSH and CDR2 LQKENI. The CDR3 DNA sequence: TGTGCCAGCTCACCAGGGAGGGAAATTTCACCCCTCCACTTT. It codes for CASSPGREISPLHF. Based on the CDR3 plus reference TRBV18 and TRBJ1-6, the full variable domain is NAGVMQNPRHLVRRRGQEARLRCSPMKGHSHVYWYRQLPEEGLKFMVYLQKENIIDESGMPKERFSAEFPKEGPSILRIQQVVRGDSAAYFCASSPGREISPLHFGNGTRLTVT.

The chain is built from TRBV30 and TRBJ2-3; D might be TRBD1 or TRBD2, each matching 6 bases. Trimming stripped 5 bases from V and 0 bases from J, with 12 bases between. Germline V gene data show CDR1 as GTSNPN and CDR2 as SVGIG (reference sequence). The CDR3 is 14 amino acids. The CDR3 DNA reads as TGTGCCTGGGGGGGGCGACCTAGCACAGATACGCAGTATTTT. Its protein is CAWGGRPSTDTQYF.

The V call is TRBV18, the J call TRBJ1-3; D ambiguous. The CDR3 is 15 residues long. CDR1 and CDR2 (germline): KGHSH, LQKENI. V dropped 2 bases and J dropped 4 bases, with 12 bases sitting between them. The CDR3 bases are TGTGCCAGCTCACCAACGGGTTCTGACGGAAACACCATATATTTT. It yields the protein CASSPTGSDGNTIYF.

The chain joins TRBV7-3 to TRBJ2-3; D is perhaps TRBD2 (5 bases). The CDR3 loop spans 15 amino acids. Trimming pared 6 bases from V and 1 base from J, leaving 14 bases between. Germline V gene data show CDR1 as SGHTA and CDR2 as FQGTGA. The CDR3 region has the DNA TGTGCCAGCAGTTCAACTAGTGGGGGCACAGATACGCAGTATTTT. It yields the protein CASSSTSGGTDTQYF.

The V gene is TRBV9, the J gene TRBJ1-5, with D possibly TRBD1 on 5 matching bases. Germline loops: CDR1 SGDLS, CDR2 YYNGEE. Trimming took off 2 bases at V and 3 bases at J, with 12 bases between the two ends. The CDR3 covers 15 residues. The CDR3 bases are TGTGCCAGCAGCGTTACAGGCTATATCAATCAGCCCCAGCATTTT. Translating gives CASSVTGYINQPQHF.

This rearrangement joins TRBV19 to TRBJ1-2, with 10 bases identical to TRBD1. After removal of 6 bases from V and 5 bases from J, the junction contained 3 bases not matched to a gene. Germline CDR1 and CDR2: LNHDA and SQIVND (reference sequence). The CDR3 sequence is 13 residues long. CDR3 in DNA: TGTGCCAGTAGACGGGACAGGGGATATGGCTACACCTTC. Protein product: CASRRDRGYGYTF.

The chain is built from TRBV11-3 and TRBJ2-1; 8 bases fit TRBD2. CDR1 is SGHNT and CDR2 is YENEEA in the germline V gene. Unmatched junction bases numbered 6, after V lost 4 bases and J lost 4 bases. This CDR3 spans 15 amino acids. The CDR3 loop is CASSWNSGAYNEQFF. CDR3 in DNA: TGTGCCAGCAGCTGGAATAGCGGGGCGTACAATGAGCAGTTCTTC.

The chain carries TRBV20-1 and TRBJ1-3; D uncertain. This CDR3 contains 16 residues. The germline CDR1 and CDR2 sequences are DFQATT and SNEGSKA (reference sequence). V lost 3 bases to trimming and J lost 0 bases, with 15 bases between them. CDR3 nucleotide sequence: TGCAGTGCTAGTTCTTCCTTCAGAGGCTCTGGAAACACCATATATTTT. This gives the protein CSASSSFRGSGNTIYF.

This clone has just a few counts. The V call is TRBV19, the J call TRBJ1-5, with D possibly being TRBD1 (5 bases). The germline CDR1 and CDR2 sequences are LNHDA and SQIVND (reference sequence). Trimming pared 5 bases from V and 6 bases from J, leaving 14 bases between. The CDR3 extends over 14 amino acids. The CDR3 DNA reads TGTGCCAGTAGTGGGATTCAGGGTGCTCAGCCCCAGCATTTT. Its protein product is CASSGIQGAQPQHF.

This chain joins TRBV6-5 and TRBJ2-3, with 9 bases lining up with TRBD1. The V gene end was trimmed by 6 bases and the J gene end by 3 bases; junction bases not matched to a gene: 7. Germline V CDR1 and CDR2: MNHEY, SVGAGI. There are 15 residues in the CDR3. The CDR3 DNA sequence: TGTGCCAGCAGCCTGACAGGGGGACGTACAGATACGCAGTATTTT. Amino acid sequence: CASSLTGGRTDTQYF.

The chain uses TRBV19 and TRBJ1-1; 7 nucleotides align to TRBD1. Germline V lookup: CDR1 LNHDA, CDR2 SQIVND (reference sequence). This CDR3 comprises 13 residues. V lost 8 bases and J lost 6; bases outside the gene matches: 9. The CDR3 nucleotides are TGTGCCAGTGGTCGACAGGGTCCCGCTGAAGCTTTCTTT. It is translated as CASGRQGPAEAFF.

The chain joins TRBV15 to TRBJ1-2; TRBD1 matches 9 bases. The CDR3 loop spans 17 amino acids. Germline trimming cut 0 bases from V and 3 bases from J; bases unmatched to any gene: 8. Germline-derived CDR1 and CDR2 are LNHNV and YYDKDF (reference sequence). Here the CDR3 DNA reads TGTGCCACCAGCAGAGATCTTCTGACAGGGGGGTACTATGGCTACACCTTC. As protein: CATSRDLLTGGYYGYTF.

This clone occurred a few times. DNA for the CDR3: TGTGCCAGCAGCCATAGCGGGCCCAACACCGGGGAGCTGTTTTTT. Its translation: CASSHSGPNTGELFF. V and J are TRBV6-6 and TRBJ2-2, with 7 bases identical to TRBD2. Per germline, CDR1 MNHNY and CDR2 SVGAGI (reference sequence). V lost 6 bases and J lost 2; bases outside the gene matches: 6. This CDR3 is 15 amino acids long.